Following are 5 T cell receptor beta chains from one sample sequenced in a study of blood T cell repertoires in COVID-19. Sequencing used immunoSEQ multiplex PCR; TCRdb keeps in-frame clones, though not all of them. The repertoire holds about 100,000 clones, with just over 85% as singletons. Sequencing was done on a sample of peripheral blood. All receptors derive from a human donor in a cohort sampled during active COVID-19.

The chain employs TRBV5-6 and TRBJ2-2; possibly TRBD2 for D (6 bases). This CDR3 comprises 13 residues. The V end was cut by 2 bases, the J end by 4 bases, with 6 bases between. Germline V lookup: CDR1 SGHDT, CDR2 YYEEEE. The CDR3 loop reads CASSFGGTGELFF. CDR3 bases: TGTGCCAGCAGCTTCGGGGGCACCGGGGAGCTGTTTTTT. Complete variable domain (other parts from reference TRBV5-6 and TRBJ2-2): DAGVTQSPTHLIKTRGQQVTLRCSPKSGHDTVSWYQQALGQGPQFIFQYYEEEERQRGNFPDRFSGHQFPNYSSELNVNALLLGDSALYLCASSFGGTGELFFGEGSRLTVL.

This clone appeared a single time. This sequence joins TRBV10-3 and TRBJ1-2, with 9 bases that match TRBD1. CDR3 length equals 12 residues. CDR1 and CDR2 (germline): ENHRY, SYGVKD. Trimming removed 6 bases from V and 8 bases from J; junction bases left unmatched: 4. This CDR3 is CAIRDRGKGYTF. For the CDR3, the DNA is TGTGCCATCAGGGACAGGGGAAAAGGCTACACCTTC.

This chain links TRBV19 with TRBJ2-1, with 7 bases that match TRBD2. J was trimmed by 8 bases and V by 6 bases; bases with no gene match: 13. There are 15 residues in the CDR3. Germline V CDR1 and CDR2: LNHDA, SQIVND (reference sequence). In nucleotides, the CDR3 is TGTGCCAGTAGATGGGGGGGAACTAGCGCCCATGAGCAGTTCTTC. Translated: CASRWGGTSAHEQFF.

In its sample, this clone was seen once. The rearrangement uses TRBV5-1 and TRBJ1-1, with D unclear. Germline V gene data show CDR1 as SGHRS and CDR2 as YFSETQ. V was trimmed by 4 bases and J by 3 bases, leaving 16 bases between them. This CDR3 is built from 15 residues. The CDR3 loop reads CASSLKNGPDTEAFF. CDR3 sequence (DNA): TGCGCCAGCAGCCTCAAAAACGGTCCGGACACTGAAGCTTTCTTT.

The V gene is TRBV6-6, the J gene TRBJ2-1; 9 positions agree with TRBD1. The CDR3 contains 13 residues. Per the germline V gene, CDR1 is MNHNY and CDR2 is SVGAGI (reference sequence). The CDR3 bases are TGTGCTATACAGGGGGCGGTCTACAATGAGCAGTTCTTC. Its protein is CAIQGAVYNEQFF.